The 12 T cell receptor beta chains presented below share a single source sample, sequenced in a study of cytomegalovirus exposure and HLA in healthy donors. The PCR employed 60 Vbeta primers together with 13 Jbeta primers. Clones were read by immunoSEQ multiplex PCR, and TCRdb kept only the in-frame ones, dropping some. The sample includes over 120,000 clones, 75% to 90% of them seen just once. Sequencing was done on a sample of PBMCs. These receptors all stem from a man aged 35 to 55 in good health and CMV-seronegative.

This clone occurred a few times. This chain joins TRBV6-8 and TRBJ1-3; TRBD1 might be the D (5 bases). In germline, CDR1 is MNHGY, CDR2 SAAAGT. CDR3 size: 14 residues. The V end was cut by 4 bases, the J end by 0 bases, with 7 bases between. CDR3 in amino acids: CASSWGGSGNTIYF. CDR3 bases: TGTGCCAGCAGTTGGGGGGGCTCTGGAAACACCATATATTTT.

The chain has TRBV5-4 and TRBJ1-4; 10 bases match TRBD1. The CDR3 extends over 19 amino acids. V lost 0 bases and J lost 6; bases outside the gene matches: 14. The germline gives CDR1 SGHNT, CDR2 YYREEE (reference sequence). The CDR3 coding sequence is TGTGCCAGCAGCTTGGGGCCTTGGGGACAGGGGTCGGGCGATGAAAAACTGTTTTTT. Its translation: CASSLGPWGQGSGDEKLFF.

The J gene is TRBJ2-7, the V gene TRBV10-3; TRBD2 is a possible D gene (7 bases). The CDR3 has 15 residues. Trimming pared 6 bases from V and 7 bases from J, leaving 22 bases between. The germline CDR1 and CDR2 sequences are ENHRY and SYGVKD. The CDR3 DNA follows: TGTGCCATCAGCCGACTCGCGGGGGCCGCTCGGGAGCAGTACTTC. It yields the protein CAISRLAGAAREQYF.

This chain connects TRBV4-1 to TRBJ1-4; D might be TRBD1 (5 bases). This CDR3 contains 15 residues. Germline V gene lookup returns CDR1 MGHRA and CDR2 YSYEKL. V dropped 3 bases and J dropped 5 bases, with 13 bases sitting between them. The CDR3 is CASSQLGVQNEKLFF. CDR3 bases: TGCGCCAGCAGCCAGCTAGGGGTGCAGAATGAAAAACTGTTTTTT.

The rearrangement links TRBV18 to TRBJ2-3; D perhaps matches TRBD2 (6 bases). Germline CDR1 KGHSH, CDR2 LQKENI. The length of the CDR3 is 12 residues. Trimming left V 6 bases short and J 5 bases short, with 9 bases between. This CDR3 reads CASSDYRDTQYF. The CDR3 nucleotides are TGTGCCAGCTCGGACTACCGAGATACGCAGTATTTT.

The chain links TRBV10-3 to TRBJ1-1; 8 bases agree with TRBD1. After removal of 7 bases from V and 1 base from J, the junction contained 2 bases not matched to a gene. The CDR3 totals 13 residues. CDR1 is ENHRY and CDR2 is SYGVKD in the germline V gene. The CDR3 sequence: CAITGTGNTEAFF. In DNA, the CDR3 is TGTGCCATCACTGGGACAGGGAACACTGAAGCTTTCTTT.

The rearrangement links TRBV10-3 to TRBJ1-2; D gene uncertain. Germline loops: CDR1 ENHRY, CDR2 SYGVKD. V gave up 3 bases and J gave up 8 bases, with 13 bases separating them. The CDR3 length is 13 residues. Written as DNA, the CDR3 is TGTGCCATCAGTGAAAGAACAGTGGAAGGCTACACCTTC. Amino acids: CAISERTVEGYTF.

This clone has only one observation. The genes are TRBV18 and TRBJ2-7; D might be TRBD1 (6 bases). CDR3 length equals 14 residues. Germline V gives CDR1 KGHSH, CDR2 LQKENI. V lost 6 bases to trimming and J lost 3 bases, with 15 bases between them. The CDR3 loop reads CASSPYSGDYEQYF. CDR3 nucleotide sequence: TGTGCCAGCTCTCCCTATTCAGGGGACTACGAGCAGTACTTC. Supplemented by reference TRBV18 and TRBJ2-7, the full variable domain reads NAGVMQNPRHLVRRRGQEARLRCSPMKGHSHVYWYRQLPEEGLKFMVYLQKENIIDESGMPKERFSAEFPKEGPSILRIQQVVRGDSAAYFCASSPYSGDYEQYFGPGTRLTVT.

This chain uses TRBV9 with TRBJ1-2, with a weak D call TRBD1 (6 bases). The CDR3 length is 13 residues. Trimming shortened V by 3 bases and J by 4 bases, and 10 bases separated the two germline ends. Germline V lookup: CDR1 SGDLS, CDR2 YYNGEE. The CDR3: CASSAGQSYGYTF. The DNA of the CDR3 is TGTGCCAGCAGCGCTGGACAGTCCTATGGCTACACCTTC.

The table lists this clone with a few counts. The J gene is TRBJ2-2, the V gene TRBV5-1, with 7 positions matching TRBD1. Germline loops: CDR1 SGHRS, CDR2 YFSETQ. V was pared by 2 bases and J by 6 bases, with 4 bases of the junction left unmatched. The CDR3 sequence is 14 residues long. The CDR3 region is CASSFFGQAGELFF. DNA for the CDR3: TGCGCCAGCAGCTTCTTTGGACAGGCCGGGGAGCTGTTTTTT. Drawing the rest from reference TRBV5-1 and TRBJ2-2, the complete variable domain is KAGVTQTPRYLIKTRGQQVTLSCSPISGHRSVSWYQQTPGQGLQFLFEYFSETQRNKGNFPGRFSGRQFSNSRSEMNVSTLELGDSALYLCASSFFGQAGELFFGEGSRLTVL.

The chain recombines TRBV30 with TRBJ1-1, with D possibly matching TRBD1 (5 bases). Trimming took 4 bases from V and 1 from J, leaving 13 bases between them. Germline V lookup: CDR1 GTSNPN, CDR2 SVGIG (reference sequence). The CDR3 runs 14 residues. The CDR3 is CAWKSGTPNTEAFF. The CDR3, as DNA: TGTGCCTGGAAGAGCGGGACCCCGAACACTGAAGCTTTCTTT. The full variable domain, completed using reference TRBV30 and TRBJ1-1, is SQTIHQWPATLVQPVGSPLSLECTVEGTSNPNLYWYRQAAGRGLQLLFYSVGIGQISSEVPQNLSASRPQDRQFILSSKKLLLSDSGFYLCAWKSGTPNTEAFFGQGTRLTVV.

This clone has only one observation. The chain links TRBV29-1 to TRBJ2-3, with 9 bases aligning to TRBD2. The V gene end was trimmed by 1 base and the J gene end by 5 bases; junction bases not matched to a gene: 16. CDR1 and CDR2 from the germline V gene are SQVTM and ANQGSEA. The CDR3 covers 18 residues. The chain's CDR3 is CSVEAPFSGGAGGDTQYF. The CDR3 DNA reads as TGCAGCGTTGAAGCTCCCTTTAGCGGGGGCGCCGGAGGAGATACGCAGTATTTT.